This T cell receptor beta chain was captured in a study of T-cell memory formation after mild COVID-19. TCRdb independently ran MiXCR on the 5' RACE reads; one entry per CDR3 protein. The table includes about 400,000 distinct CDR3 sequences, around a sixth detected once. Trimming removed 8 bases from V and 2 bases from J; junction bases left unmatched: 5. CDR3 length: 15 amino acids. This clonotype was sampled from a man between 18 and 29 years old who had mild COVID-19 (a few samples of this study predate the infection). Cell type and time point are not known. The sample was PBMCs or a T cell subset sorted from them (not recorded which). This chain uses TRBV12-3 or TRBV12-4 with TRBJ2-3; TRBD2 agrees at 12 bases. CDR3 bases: TGTGCCAGCTCCCTAGCGGGGGGGTTCACAGATACGCAGTATTTT. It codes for CASSLAGGFTDTQYF.